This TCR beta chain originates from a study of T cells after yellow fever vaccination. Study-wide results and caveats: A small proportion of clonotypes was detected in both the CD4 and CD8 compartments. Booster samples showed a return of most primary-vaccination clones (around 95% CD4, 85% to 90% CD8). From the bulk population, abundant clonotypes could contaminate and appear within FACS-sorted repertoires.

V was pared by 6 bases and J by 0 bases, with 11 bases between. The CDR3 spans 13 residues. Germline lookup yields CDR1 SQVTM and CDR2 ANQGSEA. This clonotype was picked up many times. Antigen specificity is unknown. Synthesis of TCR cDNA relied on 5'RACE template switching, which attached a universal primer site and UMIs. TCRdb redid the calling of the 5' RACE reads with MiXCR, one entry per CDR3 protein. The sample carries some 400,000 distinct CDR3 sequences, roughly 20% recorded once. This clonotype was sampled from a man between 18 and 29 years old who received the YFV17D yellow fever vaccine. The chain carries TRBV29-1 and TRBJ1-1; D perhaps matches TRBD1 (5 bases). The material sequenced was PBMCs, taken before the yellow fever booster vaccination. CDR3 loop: CSVAGRVNTEAFF. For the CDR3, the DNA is TGCAGCGTCGCCGGCAGGGTGAACACTGAAGCTTTCTTT.